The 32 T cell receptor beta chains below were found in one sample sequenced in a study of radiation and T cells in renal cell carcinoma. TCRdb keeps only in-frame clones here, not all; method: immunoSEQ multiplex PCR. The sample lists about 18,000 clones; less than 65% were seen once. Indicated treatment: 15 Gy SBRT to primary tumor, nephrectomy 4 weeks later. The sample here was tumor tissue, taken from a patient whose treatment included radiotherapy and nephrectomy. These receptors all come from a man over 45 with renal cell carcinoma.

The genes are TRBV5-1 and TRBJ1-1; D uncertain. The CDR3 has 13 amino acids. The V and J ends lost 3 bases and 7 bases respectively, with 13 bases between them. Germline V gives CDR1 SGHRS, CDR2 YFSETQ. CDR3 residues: CASSSDLLLEAFF. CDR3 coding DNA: TGCGCCAGCAGCTCCGACCTTTTGCTTGAAGCTTTCTTT.

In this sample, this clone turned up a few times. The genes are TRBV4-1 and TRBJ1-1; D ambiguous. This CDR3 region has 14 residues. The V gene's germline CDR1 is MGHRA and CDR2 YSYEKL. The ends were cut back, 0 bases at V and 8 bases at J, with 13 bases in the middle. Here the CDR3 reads CASSQDRPNWEAFF. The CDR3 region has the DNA TGCGCCAGCAGCCAAGACCGCCCCAACTGGGAAGCTTTCTTT.

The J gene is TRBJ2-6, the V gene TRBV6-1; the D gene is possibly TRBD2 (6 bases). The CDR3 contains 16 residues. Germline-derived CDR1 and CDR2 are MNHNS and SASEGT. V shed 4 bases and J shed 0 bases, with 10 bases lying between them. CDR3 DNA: TGTGCCAGCAGTGTGACTAGGTCCTCTGGGGCCAACGTCCTGACTTTC. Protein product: CASSVTRSSGANVLTF.

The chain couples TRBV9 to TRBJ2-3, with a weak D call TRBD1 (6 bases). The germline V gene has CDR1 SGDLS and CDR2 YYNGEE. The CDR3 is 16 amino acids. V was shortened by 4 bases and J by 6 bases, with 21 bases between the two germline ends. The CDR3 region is CASSPGLGGWGDTQYF. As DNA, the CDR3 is TGTGCCAGCAGCCCAGGCCTAGGGGGATGGGGGGATACGCAGTATTTT.

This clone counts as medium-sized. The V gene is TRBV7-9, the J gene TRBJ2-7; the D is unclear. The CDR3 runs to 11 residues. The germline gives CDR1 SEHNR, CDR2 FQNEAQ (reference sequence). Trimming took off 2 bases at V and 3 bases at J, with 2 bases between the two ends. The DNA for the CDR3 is TGTGCCAGCAGCTTAAACTACGAGCAGTACTTC. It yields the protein CASSLNYEQYF.

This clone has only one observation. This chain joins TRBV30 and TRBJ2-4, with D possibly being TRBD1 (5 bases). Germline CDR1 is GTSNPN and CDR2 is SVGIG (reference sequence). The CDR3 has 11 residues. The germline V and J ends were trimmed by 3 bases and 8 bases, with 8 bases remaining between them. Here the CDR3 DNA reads TGTGCCTGGAGCTGGGGCGACATTCAGTACTTC. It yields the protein CAWSWGDIQYF.

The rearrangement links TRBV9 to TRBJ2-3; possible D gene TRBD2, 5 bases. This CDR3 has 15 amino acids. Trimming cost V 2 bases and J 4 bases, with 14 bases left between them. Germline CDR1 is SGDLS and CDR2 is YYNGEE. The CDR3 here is CASSVRDSLSDTQYF. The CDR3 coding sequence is TGTGCCAGCAGCGTCCGGGATTCTTTGTCAGATACGCAGTATTTT.

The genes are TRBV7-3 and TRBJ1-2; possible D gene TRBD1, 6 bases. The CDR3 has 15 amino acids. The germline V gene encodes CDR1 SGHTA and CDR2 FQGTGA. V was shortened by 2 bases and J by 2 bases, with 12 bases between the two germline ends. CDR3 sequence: CASSLSAGDNYGYTF. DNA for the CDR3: TGTGCCAGCAGCTTATCCGCAGGGGACAACTATGGCTACACCTTC.

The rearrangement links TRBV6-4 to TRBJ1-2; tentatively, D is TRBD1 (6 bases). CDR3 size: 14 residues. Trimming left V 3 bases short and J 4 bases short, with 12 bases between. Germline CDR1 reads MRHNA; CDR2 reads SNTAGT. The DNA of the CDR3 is TGTGCCAGCAGTGAGGGGGCCTGGGGCTATGGCTACACCTTC. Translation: CASSEGAWGYGYTF.

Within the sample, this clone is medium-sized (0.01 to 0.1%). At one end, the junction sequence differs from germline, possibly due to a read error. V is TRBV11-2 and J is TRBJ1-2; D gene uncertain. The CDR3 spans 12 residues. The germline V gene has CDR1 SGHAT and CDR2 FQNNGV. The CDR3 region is CASSLDRHGYTF. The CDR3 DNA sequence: TGTGCCAGCAGCCTAGACCGTCATGGCTACACCTTC.

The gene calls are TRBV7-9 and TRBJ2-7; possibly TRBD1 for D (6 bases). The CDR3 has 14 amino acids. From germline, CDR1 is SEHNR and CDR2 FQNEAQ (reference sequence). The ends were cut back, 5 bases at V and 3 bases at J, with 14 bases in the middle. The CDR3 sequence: CASSTRTDFYEQYF. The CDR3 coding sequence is TGTGCCAGCAGCACTAGGACAGACTTCTACGAGCAGTACTTC.

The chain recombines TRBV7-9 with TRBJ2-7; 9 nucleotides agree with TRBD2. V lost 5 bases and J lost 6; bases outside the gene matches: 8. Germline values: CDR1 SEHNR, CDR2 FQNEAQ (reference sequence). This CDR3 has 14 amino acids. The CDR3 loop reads CASSSSGRGGEQYF. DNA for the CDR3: TGTGCCAGCAGCAGTAGCGGGAGAGGCGGCGAGCAGTACTTC.

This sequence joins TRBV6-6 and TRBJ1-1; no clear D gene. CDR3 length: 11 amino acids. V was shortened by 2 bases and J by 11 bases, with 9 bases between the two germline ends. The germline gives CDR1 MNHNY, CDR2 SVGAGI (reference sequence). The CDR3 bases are TGTGCCAGCAGTTACCGGGAGCAGGCTTTCTTT. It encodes CASSYREQAFF.

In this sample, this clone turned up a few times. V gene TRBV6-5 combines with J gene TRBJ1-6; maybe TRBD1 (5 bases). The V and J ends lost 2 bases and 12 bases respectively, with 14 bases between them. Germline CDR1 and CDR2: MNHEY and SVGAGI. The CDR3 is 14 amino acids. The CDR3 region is CASSYGAGRGPLHF. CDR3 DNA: TGTGCCAGCAGTTACGGGGCCGGCCGGGGACCCCTCCACTTT.

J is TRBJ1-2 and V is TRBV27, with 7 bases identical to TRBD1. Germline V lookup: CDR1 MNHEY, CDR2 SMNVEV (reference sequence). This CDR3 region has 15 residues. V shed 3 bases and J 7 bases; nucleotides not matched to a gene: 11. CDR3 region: CASSFDRAGLGGYTF. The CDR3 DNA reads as TGTGCCAGCAGTTTCGACAGGGCGGGATTGGGTGGCTACACCTTC.

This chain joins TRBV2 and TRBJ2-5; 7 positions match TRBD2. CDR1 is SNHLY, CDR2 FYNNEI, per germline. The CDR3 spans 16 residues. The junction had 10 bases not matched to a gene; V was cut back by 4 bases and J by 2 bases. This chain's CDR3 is CASSGARWGGQETQYF. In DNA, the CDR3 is TGTGCCAGCAGTGGCGCCAGATGGGGGGGGCAAGAGACCCAGTACTTC.

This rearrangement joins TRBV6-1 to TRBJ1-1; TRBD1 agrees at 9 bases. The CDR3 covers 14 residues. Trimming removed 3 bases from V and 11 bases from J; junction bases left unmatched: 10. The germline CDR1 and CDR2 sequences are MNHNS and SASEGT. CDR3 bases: TGTGCCAGCAGTGAGGGACAGGGCCCCCCATGGGCTTTCTTT. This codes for CASSEGQGPPWAFF.

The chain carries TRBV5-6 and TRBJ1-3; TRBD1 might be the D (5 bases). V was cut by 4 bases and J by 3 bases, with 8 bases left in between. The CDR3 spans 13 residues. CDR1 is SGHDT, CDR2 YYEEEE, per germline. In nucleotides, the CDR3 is TGTGCCAGCAGCGGGACTGTTGGAAACACCATATATTTT. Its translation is CASSGTVGNTIYF.

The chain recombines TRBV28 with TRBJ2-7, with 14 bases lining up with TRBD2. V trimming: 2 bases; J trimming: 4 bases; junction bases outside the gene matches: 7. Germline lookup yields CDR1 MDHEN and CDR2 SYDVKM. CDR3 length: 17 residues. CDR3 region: CASSLPEGLAGAYEQYF. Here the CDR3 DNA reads TGTGCCAGCAGTTTACCCGAGGGACTAGCGGGAGCTTACGAGCAGTACTTC.

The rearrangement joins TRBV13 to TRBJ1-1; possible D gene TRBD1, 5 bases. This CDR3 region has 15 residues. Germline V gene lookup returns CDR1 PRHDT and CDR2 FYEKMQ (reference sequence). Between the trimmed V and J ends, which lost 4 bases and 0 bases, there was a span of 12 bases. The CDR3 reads CASSSAGRMNTEAFF. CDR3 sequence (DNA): TGTGCCAGCAGCTCCGCAGGGAGGATGAACACTGAAGCTTTCTTT.

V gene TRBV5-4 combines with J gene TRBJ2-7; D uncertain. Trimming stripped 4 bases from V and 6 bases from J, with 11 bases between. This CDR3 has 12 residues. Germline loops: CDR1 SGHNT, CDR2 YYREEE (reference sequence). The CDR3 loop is CASSVNYVEQYF. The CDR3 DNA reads TGTGCCAGCAGCGTGAATTATGTCGAGCAGTACTTC.

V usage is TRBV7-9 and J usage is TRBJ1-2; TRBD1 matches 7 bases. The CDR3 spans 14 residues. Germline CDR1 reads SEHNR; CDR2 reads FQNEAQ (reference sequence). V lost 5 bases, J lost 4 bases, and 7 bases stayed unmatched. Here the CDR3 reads CASSPRTGGYGYTF. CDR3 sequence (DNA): TGTGCCAGCAGCCCGAGGACAGGCGGCTATGGCTACACCTTC.

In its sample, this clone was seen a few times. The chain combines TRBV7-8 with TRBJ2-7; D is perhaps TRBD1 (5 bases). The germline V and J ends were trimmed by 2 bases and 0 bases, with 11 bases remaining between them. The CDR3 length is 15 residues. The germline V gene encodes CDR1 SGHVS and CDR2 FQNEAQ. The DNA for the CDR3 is TGTGCCAGCAGCTTACACCAGGGTCCCTCCTACGAGCAGTACTTC. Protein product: CASSLHQGPSYEQYF.

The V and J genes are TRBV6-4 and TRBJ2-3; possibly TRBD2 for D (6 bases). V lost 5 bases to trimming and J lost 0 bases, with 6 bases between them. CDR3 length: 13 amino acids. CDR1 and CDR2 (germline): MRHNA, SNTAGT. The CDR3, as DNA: TGTGCCAGCAGTAGCGGGAGCACAGATACGCAGTATTTT. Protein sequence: CASSSGSTDTQYF.

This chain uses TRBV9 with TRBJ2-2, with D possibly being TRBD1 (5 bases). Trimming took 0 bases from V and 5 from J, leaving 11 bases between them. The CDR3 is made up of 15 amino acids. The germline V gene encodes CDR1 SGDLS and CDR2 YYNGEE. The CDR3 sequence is CASSVGGHMTGELFF. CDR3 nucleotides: TGTGCCAGCAGCGTAGGTGGACATATGACCGGGGAGCTGTTTTTT.

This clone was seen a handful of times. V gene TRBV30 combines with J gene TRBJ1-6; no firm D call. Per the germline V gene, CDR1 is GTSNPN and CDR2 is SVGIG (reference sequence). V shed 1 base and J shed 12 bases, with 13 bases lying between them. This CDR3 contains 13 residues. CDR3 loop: CAWSGPSRIPLHF. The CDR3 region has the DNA TGTGCCTGGAGTGGACCCAGTCGAATACCCCTCCACTTT. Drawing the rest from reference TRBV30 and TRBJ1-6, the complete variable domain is SQTIHQWPATLVQPVGSPLSLECTVEGTSNPNLYWYRQAAGRGLQLLFYSVGIGQISSEVPQNLSASRPQDRQFILSSKKLLLSDSGFYLCAWSGPSRIPLHFGNGTRLTVT.

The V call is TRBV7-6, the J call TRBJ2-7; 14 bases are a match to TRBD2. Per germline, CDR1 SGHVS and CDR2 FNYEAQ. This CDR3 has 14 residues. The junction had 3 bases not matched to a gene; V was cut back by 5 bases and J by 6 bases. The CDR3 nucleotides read TGTGCCAGCAGCAAGACTAGCGGGGGGGCCGAGCAGTACTTC. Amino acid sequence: CASSKTSGGAEQYF.

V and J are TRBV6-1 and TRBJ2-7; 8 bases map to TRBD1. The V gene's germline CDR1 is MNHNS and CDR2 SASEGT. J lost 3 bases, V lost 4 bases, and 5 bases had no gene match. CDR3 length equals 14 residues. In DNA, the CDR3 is TGTGCCAGCAGTGCAGTGGACAGGGTCTACGAGCAGTACTTC. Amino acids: CASSAVDRVYEQYF.

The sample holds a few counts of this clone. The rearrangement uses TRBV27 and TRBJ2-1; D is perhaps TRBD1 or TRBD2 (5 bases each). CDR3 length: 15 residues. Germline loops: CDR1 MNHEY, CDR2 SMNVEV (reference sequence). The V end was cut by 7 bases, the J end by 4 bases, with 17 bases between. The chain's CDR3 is CASTPGVEGYNEQFF. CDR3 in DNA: TGTGCCAGCACCCCCGGGGTAGAGGGGTACAATGAGCAGTTCTTC.

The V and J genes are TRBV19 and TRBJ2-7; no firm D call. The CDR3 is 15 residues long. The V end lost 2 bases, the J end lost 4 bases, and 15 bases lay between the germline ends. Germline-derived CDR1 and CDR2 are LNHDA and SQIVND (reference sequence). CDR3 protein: CASSIQGRAIYEQYF. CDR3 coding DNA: TGTGCCAGTAGTATACAAGGCCGCGCGATATACGAGCAGTACTTC.

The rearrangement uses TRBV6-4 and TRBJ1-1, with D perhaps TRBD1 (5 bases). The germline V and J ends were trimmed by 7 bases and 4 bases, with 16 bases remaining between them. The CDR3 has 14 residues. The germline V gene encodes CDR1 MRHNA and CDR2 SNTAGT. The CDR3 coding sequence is TGTGCCAGCACCGCGTCGGGGGGGGGCACTGAAGCTTTCTTT. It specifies CASTASGGGTEAFF.

The CDR3 reads CASSATGLQETQYF. CDR3 coding DNA: TGTGCCAGCAGTGCGACTGGGCTGCAAGAGACCCAGTACTTC. The gene calls are TRBV9 and TRBJ2-5; the D is unclear. CDR1 and CDR2 from the germline V gene are SGDLS and YYNGEE. The CDR3 is made up of 14 amino acids. The V end lost 5 bases, the J end lost 2 bases, and 13 bases lay between the germline ends.